These 2 T cell receptor beta chains came from one sample sequenced in a study of Tregs in tolerant kidney transplant recipients (dated by TCRdb to between 2017 and 2020). Their antigens remain unidentified. The time point label here, explained by the study, means: blood sample drawn before combined kidney and bone marrow transplant. In bulk CFSE mixed lymphocyte reactions, CFSE-labeled recipient PBMCs were cocultured with irradiated donor PBMCs for five to seven days, then stained for CD3/CD4/CD8 and FACS-sorted. Preparation of the library involved the immunoSEQ multiplex PCR assay. TCRdb re-hosts the immuneACCESS table, in-frame sequences only. Its copies lack some clones; in the studies checked, an unresolved V gene accounts for under half of them, and the cause for the rest is not known. This sample's listing comprises around 2,600 clones. Roughly 5% of the sample lies in the top ten. The sequencing used CD8+ T cells from blood cultured with allogeneic cells, collected before the transplant. These receptors originate from a human patient who received a combined kidney and bone marrow transplant.

Note on this clone: The read halts 3 residues ahead of the CDR3 end, with the missing end drawn from the germline J gene. V and J are TRBV7-2 and TRBJ2-6; 8 positions match TRBD2. Germline loops: CDR1 SGHTA, CDR2 FQGNSA. Unmatched junction bases numbered 2, after V lost 7 bases and J lost 0 bases. CDR3 length equals 15 residues. The DNA read from the CDR3 is TGTGCCAGCACCGCGGGGGGCTCTGGGGCCAACGTC. The encoded protein is CASTAGGSGANV. The whole CDR3 sequence is CASTAGGSGANVLTF. The full variable domain, its missing parts supplied by reference TRBV7-2 and TRBJ2-6, is GAGVSQSPSNKVTEKGKDVELRCDPISGHTALYWYRQSLGQGLEFLIYFQGNSAPDKSGLPSDRFSAERTGGSVSTLTIQRTQQEDSAVYLCASTAGGSGANVLTFGAGSRLTVL.

By frequency, this clone registers medium-sized. The read terminates 3 residues ahead of where the CDR3 ends, so the germline J gene completes it. The V gene is TRBV10-1, the J gene TRBJ2-7; D possibly uses TRBD1 or TRBD2 (5 bases each). Germline V gene lookup returns CDR1 WNHNN and CDR2 SYGVQD (reference sequence). V gave up 2 bases and J gave up 5 bases, with 13 bases separating them. This CDR3 contains 14 residues. The DNA read from the CDR3 is TGCGCCAGCAGTGAGCAGCGAGGGGCCGACGAG. Amino acids: CASSEQRGADE. Given in full, the CDR3 is CASSEQRGADEQYF.